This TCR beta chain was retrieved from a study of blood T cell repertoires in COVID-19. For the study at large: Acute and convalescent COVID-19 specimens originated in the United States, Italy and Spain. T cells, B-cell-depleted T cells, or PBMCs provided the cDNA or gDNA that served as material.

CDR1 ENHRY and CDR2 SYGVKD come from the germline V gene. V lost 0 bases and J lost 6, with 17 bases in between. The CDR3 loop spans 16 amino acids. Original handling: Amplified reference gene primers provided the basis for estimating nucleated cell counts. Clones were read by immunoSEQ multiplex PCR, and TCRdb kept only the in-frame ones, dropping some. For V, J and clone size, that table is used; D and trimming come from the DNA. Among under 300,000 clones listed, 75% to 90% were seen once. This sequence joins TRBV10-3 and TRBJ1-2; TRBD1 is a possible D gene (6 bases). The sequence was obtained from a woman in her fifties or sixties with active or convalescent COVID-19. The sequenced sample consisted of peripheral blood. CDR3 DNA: TGTGCCATCAGTGAGTCGGGTCGGGGGGCGCGGAATGGCTACACCTTC. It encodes CAISESGRGARNGYTF.